Here is one T cell receptor (beta chain) with its context. Original processing notes: Amplification of reference gene primers was used by the study to estimate nucleated cell counts. Produced via immunoSEQ multiplex PCR; TCRdb's table is partial and in-frame only. V, J and clone size are those of that table, while D and trimming were read from the DNA. The data contain about 670,000 clones, approximately 90% of them singletons. The data are from a study of blood T cell repertoires in COVID-19. About the study: Some COVID-19 samples were acute and others convalescent; all came from the United States, Italy and Spain. The cDNA or gDNA used as material had been derived from T cells, B-cell-depleted T cells, or PBMCs.

Trimming left V 4 bases short and J 4 bases short, with 13 bases between. The CDR3 length is 14 residues. Germline CDR1 MDHEN, CDR2 SYDVKM. This sequence was found in a young woman with acute or convalescent COVID-19. The chain employs TRBV28 and TRBJ1-2, with TRBD1 as a possible D gene (5 bases). Material for sequencing was peripheral blood. The CDR3 spells CASSSPGGPYGYTF. The CDR3 DNA reads TGTGCCAGCAGTTCCCCGGGGGGACCCTATGGCTACACCTTC.